These 26 T cell receptor beta chains share one sample of origin, sequenced in a study of blood T cells in healthy people across ages. It was with a sample-barcoded 5' primer and a J-beta primer mix that a second PCR of about 6 to 12 cycles was run. TCRdb independently ran MiXCR on the 5' RACE reads; one entry per CDR3 protein. The data contain some 1.5 million distinct CDR3 sequences, around 40% of them singletons. Sequencing was done on a sample of blood. Receptor source: a woman aged 18-29 years in good health.

This clonotype appeared a few times. The CDR3 bases are TGTGCCATCAGCCTAGGACTAGAGCAGTACTTC. Its protein product is CAISLGLEQYF. The chain couples TRBV10-3 to TRBJ2-7, with TRBD2 as a possible D gene (6 bases). Germline V gene sequence: CDR1 ENHRY, CDR2 SYGVKD. The V gene lost 6 bases and the J gene lost 7 bases, with 10 bases spanning the gap. This CDR3 region has 11 residues.

The J gene is TRBJ2-7, the V gene TRBV27, with 8 bases matching TRBD1. The CDR3 runs 14 residues. V shed 7 bases and J 7 bases; nucleotides not matched to a gene: 12. Germline V CDR1 and CDR2: MNHEY, SMNVEV (reference sequence). The CDR3 is CASTRSGGYNEQYF. The CDR3 nucleotides read TGTGCCAGCACCAGATCAGGGGGCTACAATGAGCAGTACTTC.

This clonotype has just a few counts. The CDR3 is CASSSLAGQAPNYGYTF. The CDR3 bases are TGTGCCAGCAGCTCCCTGGCGGGACAGGCGCCGAACTATGGCTACACCTTC. The chain carries TRBV11-2 and TRBJ1-2, with 8 bases fitting TRBD1. The V segment lost 4 bases and the J segment 2 bases; nucleotides outside the gene matches: 12. In germline, CDR1 is SGHAT, CDR2 FQNNGV. CDR3 length: 17 amino acids.

V gene TRBV19 combines with J gene TRBJ2-1; D perhaps matches TRBD1 (6 bases). Trimming pared 1 base from V and 6 bases from J, leaving 7 bases between. This CDR3 has 13 residues. Germline CDR1 is LNHDA and CDR2 is SQIVND (reference sequence). The CDR3: CASSIGRGNEQFF. The DNA of the CDR3 is TGTGCCAGTAGTATAGGCAGGGGCAATGAGCAGTTCTTC. Using reference TRBV19 and TRBJ2-1 for the parts outside the CDR3, the full variable domain is DGGITQSPKYLFRKEGQNVTLSCEQNLNHDAMYWYRQDPGQGLRLIYYSQIVNDFQKGDIAEGYSVSREKKESFPLTVTSAQKNPTAFYLCASSIGRGNEQFFGPGTRLTVL.

This clonotype was seen ten or more times. This chain uses TRBV27 with TRBJ2-5, with D unresolved. The CDR3 has 12 residues. In germline, CDR1 is MNHEY, CDR2 SMNVEV (reference sequence). With 5 bases removed from V and 7 bases from J, the gap between germline ends came to 11 bases. Here the CDR3 DNA reads TGTGCCAGCAGTCCCAGGATGGGGACCCAGTACTTC. It yields the protein CASSPRMGTQYF.

The gene calls are TRBV7-9 and TRBJ2-1; no definite D call. The DNA end favors TRBJ2-7, so the J call may be wrong. The CDR3 consists of 14 residues. Germline CDR1 and CDR2: SEHNR and FQNEAQ (reference sequence). CDR3: CASSPMTVYNEQYF. As DNA, the CDR3 is TGTGCCAGCAGCCCCATGACTGTTTACAATGAGCAGTACTTC.

Comments on this clonotype: The junction shows a germline mismatch at one end, possibly a read error. V gene TRBV7-3 combines with J gene TRBJ2-7, with 7 positions matching TRBD2. Germline values: CDR1 SGHTA, CDR2 FQGTGA. This CDR3 spans 15 amino acids. CDR3 nucleotide sequence: TGTGCCAGCAGCTTAATTCCTAGCGGATCCTGCGAGCAGTACTTC. Translation gives CASSLIPSGSCEQYF.

The gene calls are TRBV7-2 and TRBJ2-3; TRBD2 aligns across 11 bases. With V trimmed by 6 bases and J by 5 bases, 19 bases remained unmatched. From germline, CDR1 is SGHTA and CDR2 FQGNSA. The CDR3 is 19 amino acids. For the CDR3, the DNA is TGTGCCAGCAGTCTTCGGGCCCCTAGCGGGGGGAGATGGTTAGATACGCAGTATTTT. This translates into CASSLRAPSGGRWLDTQYF.

V gene TRBV5-1 combines with J gene TRBJ2-7; D may be TRBD1 (5 bases). The CDR3 has 16 residues. Trimming removed 0 bases from V and 0 bases from J, with 13 bases in between. Germline V gives CDR1 SGHRS, CDR2 YFSETQ. The CDR3 nucleotides are TGCGCCAGCAGCTTGGACCTTGGACACGTCTCCTACGAGCAGTACTTC. It codes for CASSLDLGHVSYEQYF.

V and J are TRBV5-5 and TRBJ2-2; maybe TRBD2 (5 bases). The germline V gene has CDR1 SGHKS and CDR2 YYEKEE (reference sequence). Trimming pared 2 bases from V and 0 bases from J, leaving 11 bases between. This CDR3 is 16 amino acids long. Here the CDR3 DNA reads TGTGCCAGCAGCTTCTGGGAGAATTCGAACACCGGGGAGCTGTTTTTT. Translated, it gives CASSFWENSNTGELFF.

The J gene is TRBJ2-3, the V gene TRBV6-1; D gene ambiguous. Germline CDR1 MNHNS, CDR2 SASEGT. Trimming removed 6 bases from V and 5 bases from J, with 15 bases in between. This CDR3 contains 14 residues. CDR3 loop: CASRTIYVRDTQYF. The CDR3 DNA follows: TGTGCCAGCAGGACGATCTATGTGCGAGATACGCAGTATTTT.

The V call is TRBV20-1, the J call TRBJ2-3, with D tentatively TRBD2 (6 bases). V gave up 4 bases and J gave up 1 base, with 15 bases separating them. The CDR3 covers 15 residues. From germline, CDR1 is DFQATT and CDR2 SNEGSKA (reference sequence). The CDR3 coding sequence is TGCAGTGCTAATCGCCGGGGACTTGGCACAGATACGCAGTATTTT. This codes for CSANRRGLGTDTQYF.

The genes are TRBV20-1 and TRBJ1-3, with 9 bases lining up with TRBD1. J lost 8 bases, V lost 4 bases, and 9 bases had no gene match. The CDR3 extends over 14 amino acids. CDR1 is DFQATT and CDR2 is SNEGSKA in the germline V gene (reference sequence). The DNA of the CDR3 is TGCAGTGCTAAGAAACCGGGACAGGGTTACACCATATATTTT. This gives the protein CSAKKPGQGYTIYF.

This clonotype has just one count. The junction departs from the called germline gene at one end, perhaps through a read error. The genes are TRBV29-1 and TRBJ1-4; 7 bases fit TRBD1. CDR3 size: 15 residues. The germline CDR1 and CDR2 sequences are SQVTM and ANQGSEA. In DNA form, the CDR3 reads TGCAGCGTGCGTTCCAGGACAGGAGTTAATGAAAGACTGTTTTTT. Protein sequence: CSVRSRTGVNERLFF. Full variable domain (remainder filled in from reference TRBV29-1 and TRBJ1-4): SAVISQKPSRDICQRGTSLTIQCQVDSQVTMMFWYRQQPGQSLTLIATANQGSEATYESGFVIDKFPISRPNLTFSTLTVSNMSPEDSSIYLCSVRSRTGVNERLFFGSGTQLSVL.

This clonotype appeared a single time. In this CDR3 the conserved last residue, phenylalanine or tryptophan, is missing, so a read error is likely. The chain is built from TRBV5-1 and TRBJ2-1; a weak D match, TRBD1 (6 bases). This CDR3 has 14 amino acids. Trimming pared 6 bases from V and 5 bases from J, leaving 15 bases between. CDR1 and CDR2 from the germline V gene are SGHRS and YFSETQ. The CDR3 nucleotides read TGCGCCAGCAACGAGGGGGTTGGTAACAATGAGCAGTTCTTA. Translation: CASNEGVGNNEQFL.

In this sample, this clonotype turned up a few times. The J gene is TRBJ2-7, the V gene TRBV20-1, with 14 bases matching TRBD2. The germline CDR1 and CDR2 sequences are DFQATT and SNEGSKA (reference sequence). The CDR3 is 13 amino acids. V lost 6 bases, J lost 4 bases, and 2 bases stayed unmatched. The CDR3 loop reads CSAGTSGRYEQYF. The CDR3 DNA sequence: TGCAGTGCGGGGACTAGCGGGAGATACGAGCAGTACTTC.

The CDR3 DNA follows: TGTGCCAGCAGAGACAGGGGCCTCCAAGAGGAAAAACTGTTTTTT. Protein: CASRDRGLQEEKLFF. The V call is TRBV7-2, the J call TRBJ1-4; 8 positions match TRBD1. The CDR3 length is 15 residues. Germline loops: CDR1 SGHTA, CDR2 FQGNSA. J was trimmed by 8 bases and V by 6 bases; bases with no gene match: 11. Based on the CDR3 plus reference TRBV7-2 and TRBJ1-4, the full variable domain is GAGVSQSPSNKVTEKGKDVELRCDPISGHTALYWYRQSLGQGLEFLIYFQGNSAPDKSGLPSDRFSAERTGGSVSTLTIQRTQQEDSAVYLCASRDRGLQEEKLFFGSGTQLSVL.

CDR3: CASSQEFTLGQGLNYGYTF. The DNA for the CDR3 is TGCGCCAGCAGCCAAGAATTTACGTTAGGACAGGGGCTTAACTATGGCTACACCTTC. V usage is TRBV4-3 and J usage is TRBJ1-2; TRBD1 aligns across 9 bases. Germline CDR1 LGHNA, CDR2 YSLEER. V shed 0 bases, J shed 1 base, and the junction held 12 bases outside the gene matches. The CDR3 spans 19 residues.

A few counts support this clonotype. The chain links TRBV7-2 to TRBJ2-1; weak D call: TRBD2 (7 bases). The germline V and J ends were trimmed by 1 base and 7 bases, with 20 bases remaining between them. The CDR3 is made up of 17 amino acids. Germline CDR1 is SGHTA and CDR2 is FQGNSA. The CDR3 bases are TGTGCCAGCAGCTTAGTTGGACAGCGGGGACGCAGGAATGAGCAGTTCTTC. Translated, it gives CASSLVGQRGRRNEQFF.

This clonotype was detected a few times. The V gene is TRBV7-8, the J gene TRBJ1-4; 7 positions match TRBD1. The junction had 11 bases not matched to a gene; V was cut back by 5 bases and J by 5 bases. The CDR3 runs to 16 residues. Germline CDR1 reads SGHVS; CDR2 reads FQNEAQ. DNA of the CDR3: TGTGCCAGCAGCCCCAGGCCTACAGGGGCGAATGAAAAACTGTTTTTT. Protein: CASSPRPTGANEKLFF.

Details on this clonotype: The CDR3 does not end in the conserved phenylalanine or tryptophan, so this is likely a read error. The rearrangement links TRBV7-2 to TRBJ2-5; D might be TRBD1 (6 bases). The CDR3 contains 14 residues. Germline CDR1 and CDR2: SGHTA and FQGNSA. Trimming cost V 5 bases and J 5 bases, with 15 bases left between them. CDR3 sequence: CASSRRQERETQYL. CDR3 nucleotides: TGTGCCAGCAGCCGGCGACAGGAGAGGGAGACCCAGTACTTA.

V gene TRBV20-1 combines with J gene TRBJ2-3; D remains ambiguous. Trimming left V 3 bases short and J 4 bases short, with 8 bases between. Germline V gives CDR1 DFQATT, CDR2 SNEGSKA (reference sequence). The CDR3 runs to 12 residues. The CDR3 loop reads CSARSTPDTQYF. The CDR3 coding sequence is TGCAGTGCTAGGAGTACGCCAGATACGCAGTATTTT.

The chain uses TRBV24-1 and TRBJ2-1, with TRBD2 matching over 13 bases. The CDR3 is 13 residues long. Trimming at V came to 7 bases and at J to 7 bases, leaving 0 bases not matched to a gene. Germline values: CDR1 KGHDR, CDR2 SFDVKD. CDR3 region: CATRTSGRNEQFF. In DNA, the CDR3 is TGTGCCACCAGGACTAGCGGGAGGAATGAGCAGTTCTTC.

This clonotype appeared a few times. The V and J genes are TRBV20-1 and TRBJ2-1, with D perhaps given as TRBD1 or TRBD2 (5 bases each). This CDR3 contains 13 residues. Germline assignment: CDR1 DFQATT and CDR2 SNEGSKA (reference sequence). Trimming took off 4 bases at V and 5 bases at J, with 12 bases between the two ends. The CDR3 region is CSATTGLNNEQFF. CDR3 in DNA: TGCAGTGCTACAACAGGACTTAACAATGAGCAGTTCTTC.

This chain connects TRBV20-1 to TRBJ2-3, with D perhaps matching TRBD2 (6 bases). Between the trimmed V and J ends, which lost 7 bases and 0 bases, there was a span of 11 bases. Germline-derived CDR1 and CDR2 are DFQATT and SNEGSKA (reference sequence). The CDR3 runs 13 residues. The CDR3 coding sequence is TGCAGTGGGGGGGATCCTAGCACAGATACGCAGTATTTT. It is translated as CSGGDPSTDTQYF.

J is TRBJ2-7 and V is TRBV27; 8 nucleotides line up with TRBD1. Germline V gene lookup returns CDR1 MNHEY and CDR2 SMNVEV (reference sequence). The CDR3 loop spans 17 amino acids. V shed 0 bases and J 0 bases; nucleotides not matched to a gene: 7. The CDR3 loop reads CASSLSFGQGFSYEQYF. In nucleotides, the CDR3 is TGTGCCAGCAGTTTATCGTTCGGACAGGGCTTCTCCTACGAGCAGTACTTC.